The 16 T cell receptor beta chains in this list originate from one sample, sequenced in a study of cytomegalovirus exposure and HLA in healthy donors. The PCR made use of 60 Vbeta and 13 Jbeta primers. Libraries were prepared by immunoSEQ multiplex PCR; TCRdb keeps only in-frame clonotypes and omits some of them. The sample lists 160,000 or so clones, about 85% occurring once. The sequenced material came from PBMCs. These receptors all stem from a man aged 18 to 29 in good health and CMV-seronegative.

The J gene is TRBJ2-6, the V gene TRBV5-6; D perhaps matches TRBD2 (6 bases). Germline V lookup: CDR1 SGHDT, CDR2 YYEEEE. The germline V and J ends were trimmed by 4 bases and 1 base, with 12 bases remaining between them. The length of the CDR3 is 16 residues. CDR3 nucleotides: TGTGCCAGCAGCGCCGCGGGATGGTCTGGGGCCAACGTCCTGACTTTC. It codes for CASSAAGWSGANVLTF.

V is TRBV29-1 and J is TRBJ2-7; tentatively, D is TRBD1 (6 bases). The germline CDR1 and CDR2 sequences are SQVTM and ANQGSEA. V lost 4 bases and J 5 bases, leaving 18 bases between the germline ends. The CDR3 has 14 residues. Here the CDR3 reads CSVGGETGKDEQYF. The CDR3, as DNA: TGCAGCGTTGGGGGTGAGACAGGAAAGGACGAGCAGTACTTC.

With regard to this clone: One end of the junction fails to match germline, which may point to a read error. V gene TRBV7-9 combines with J gene TRBJ2-5; TRBD1 is a possible D gene (5 bases). This CDR3 is 13 amino acids long. CDR1 SEHNR and CDR2 FQNEAQ come from the germline V gene (reference sequence). CDR3 loop: CASSLDGPGLVHF. In nucleotides, the CDR3 is TGTGCCAGCAGCTTAGATGGCCCAGGGCTAGTTCACTTC.

V is TRBV7-9 and J is TRBJ2-7; 7 bases map to TRBD2. V trimming: 5 bases; J trimming: 0 bases; junction bases outside the gene matches: 10. Germline-derived CDR1 and CDR2 are SEHNR and FQNEAQ (reference sequence). The CDR3 length is 16 residues. As DNA, the CDR3 is TGTGCCAGCAGCCCCCTCCGCGGGGGTCACTCCTACGAGCAGTACTTC. Protein product: CASSPLRGGHSYEQYF.

A single count supports this clone. The rearrangement uses TRBV9 and TRBJ2-3; TRBD2 agrees at 7 bases. This CDR3 comprises 14 residues. The J segment lost 7 bases and the V segment lost 3 bases, leaving 8 bases of the junction unmatched. Germline CDR1 and CDR2: SGDLS and YYNGEE. This CDR3 reads CASSGEGRKNTQYF. The CDR3 nucleotides read TGTGCCAGCAGCGGGGAGGGCCGTAAGAATACGCAGTATTTT.

V gene TRBV2 combines with J gene TRBJ2-5, with 9 bases matching TRBD1. This CDR3 is built from 14 residues. With V trimmed by 6 bases and J by 5 bases, 7 bases remained unmatched. The germline gives CDR1 SNHLY, CDR2 FYNNEI. CDR3 sequence reads: CASRPQGATETQYF. The DNA for the CDR3 is TGTGCCAGCAGGCCACAGGGGGCAACTGAGACCCAGTACTTC.

The rearrangement links TRBV29-1 to TRBJ2-1; D call uncertain. Per the germline V gene, CDR1 is SQVTM and CDR2 is ANQGSEA. CDR3 length equals 12 residues. Deletions cut 8 bases from V and 3 bases from J, with 11 bases between. The CDR3 bases are TGCAGCTCGGAGATGGACTACAATGAGCAGTTCTTC. Translating gives CSSEMDYNEQFF.

V and J are TRBV6-1 and TRBJ1-1; D call uncertain. The CDR3 totals 13 residues. Germline V gives CDR1 MNHNS, CDR2 SASEGT. Trimming left V 6 bases short and J 3 bases short, with 11 bases between. The CDR3 DNA reads as TGTGCCAGCAGATCGGAGGTCGACACTGAAGCTTTCTTT. It specifies CASRSEVDTEAFF.

The gene calls are TRBV30 and TRBJ2-7; TRBD2 matches 7 bases. Trimming at V came to 1 base and at J to 0 bases, leaving 12 bases not matched to a gene. CDR1 and CDR2 (germline): GTSNPN, SVGIG (reference sequence). The CDR3 is made up of 17 amino acids. The CDR3: CAWSEPPTSASSYEQYF. The DNA of the CDR3 is TGTGCCTGGAGTGAGCCCCCCACTAGCGCGAGCTCCTACGAGCAGTACTTC.

The chain has TRBV28 and TRBJ1-4, with D maybe TRBD1 (5 bases). Germline V gene data show CDR1 as MDHEN and CDR2 as SYDVKM. The CDR3 consists of 14 residues. Trimming cost V 5 bases and J 4 bases, with 11 bases left between them. The CDR3 loop is CASSAPGGNEKLFF. The CDR3 DNA is TGTGCCAGCAGTGCACCGGGGGGTAATGAAAAACTGTTTTTT.

The gene calls are TRBV9 and TRBJ2-3; D might be TRBD2 (5 bases). This CDR3 contains 12 residues. Germline V CDR1 and CDR2: SGDLS, YYNGEE. The V gene lost 4 bases and the J gene lost 5 bases, with 8 bases spanning the gap. The CDR3 reads CASSPRGDTQYF. The CDR3 DNA sequence: TGTGCCAGCAGCCCCCGGGGAGATACGCAGTATTTT. The whole variable domain, filled in from reference TRBV9 and TRBJ2-3, reads DSGVTQTPKHLITATGQRVTLRCSPRSGDLSVYWYQQSLDQGLQFLIQYYNGEERAKGNILERFSAQQFPDLHSELNLSSLELGDSALYFCASSPRGDTQYFGPGTRLTVL.

There are a few counts of this clone. The V call is TRBV27, the J call TRBJ2-3; TRBD2 is a possible D gene (5 bases). The CDR3 extends over 12 amino acids. Germline V gene lookup returns CDR1 MNHEY and CDR2 SMNVEV (reference sequence). Trimming removed 3 bases at V and 9 bases at J, with 10 bases between. The CDR3 is CASSLDGVTQYF. The CDR3 region has the DNA TGTGCCAGCAGTTTGGACGGGGTCACGCAGTATTTT.

The sample holds one count of this clone. The rearrangement joins TRBV19 to TRBJ2-7, with a weak D call TRBD2 (7 bases). CDR3 length equals 15 residues. V lost 3 bases to trimming and J lost 4 bases, with 16 bases between them. Germline CDR1 reads LNHDA; CDR2 reads SQIVND (reference sequence). Here the CDR3 DNA reads TGTGCCAGTAGTATTGGGGGGGCGAAGGTATACGAGCAGTACTTC. Its translation: CASSIGGAKVYEQYF.

The chain joins TRBV5-4 to TRBJ2-5; the D gene is possibly TRBD2 (5 bases). The CDR3 contains 15 residues. CDR1 is SGHNT, CDR2 YYREEE, per germline (reference sequence). Trimming took 2 bases from V and 5 from J, leaving 16 bases between them. CDR3 region: CASSFSGIFMETQYF. Here the CDR3 DNA reads TGTGCCAGCAGCTTCTCGGGGATATTTATGGAGACCCAGTACTTC.

The rearrangement links TRBV11-3 to TRBJ2-3; tentative D call: TRBD2 (6 bases). This CDR3 contains 17 residues. Trimming shortened V by 5 bases and J by 1 base, and 19 bases separated the two germline ends. Per germline, CDR1 SGHNT and CDR2 YENEEA. CDR3 residues: CASSLTAGPGGTDTQYF. The CDR3 DNA follows: TGTGCCAGCAGCCTTACTGCAGGACCGGGGGGCACAGATACGCAGTATTTT.

The chain employs TRBV11-2 and TRBJ2-2; TRBD1 matches at 8 bases. CDR3 length: 17 amino acids. Germline loops: CDR1 SGHAT, CDR2 FQNNGV. The V segment lost 5 bases and the J segment 0 bases; nucleotides outside the gene matches: 8. Here the CDR3 DNA reads TGTGCCAGCAGCCCCCAGACAGGGGCCGCGAACACCGGGGAGCTGTTTTTT. This translates into CASSPQTGAANTGELFF. Supplemented by reference TRBV11-2 and TRBJ2-2, the full variable domain reads EAGVAQSPRYKIIEKRQSVAFWCNPISGHATLYWYQQILGQGPKLLIQFQNNGVVDDSQLPKDRFSAERLKGVDSTLKIQPAKLEDSAVYLCASSPQTGAANTGELFFGEGSRLTVL.